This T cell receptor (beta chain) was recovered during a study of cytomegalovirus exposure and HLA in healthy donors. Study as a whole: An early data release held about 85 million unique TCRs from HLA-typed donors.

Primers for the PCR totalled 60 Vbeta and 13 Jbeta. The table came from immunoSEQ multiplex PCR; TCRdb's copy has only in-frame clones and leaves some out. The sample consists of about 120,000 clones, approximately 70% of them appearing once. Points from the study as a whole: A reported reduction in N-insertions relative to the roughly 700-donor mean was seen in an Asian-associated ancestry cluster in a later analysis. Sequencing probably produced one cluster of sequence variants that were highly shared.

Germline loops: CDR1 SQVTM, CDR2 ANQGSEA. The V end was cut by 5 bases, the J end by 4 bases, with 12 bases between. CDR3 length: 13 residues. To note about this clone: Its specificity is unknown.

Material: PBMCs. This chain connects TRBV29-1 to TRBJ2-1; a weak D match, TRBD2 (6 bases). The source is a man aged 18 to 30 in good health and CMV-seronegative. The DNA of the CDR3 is TGCAGCGTTAAGAGGGAGGATTACAATGAGCAGTTCTTC. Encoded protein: CSVKREDYNEQFF.